One T cell receptor beta chain is described in this entry. What it binds is not known. CDR1 and CDR2 (germline): MNHNY, SVGAGI (reference sequence). The CDR3 consists of 11 residues. V gave up 5 bases and J gave up 15 bases, with 14 bases separating them. This sample was taken from a study of T cell repertoires in cytomegalovirus infection. In the study overall: Shared public TCR beta signatures pointed to both CMV infection and a matching HLA type. Study-level results: Ex vivo, HLA-C-restricted CMV-specific TCR beta clonotypes prevailed over the rest of the response.

MiXCR, run by TCRdb on the reads, gives a single entry per CDR3 protein. The sample contains around 120,000 distinct CDR3 sequences, 20% to 30% of which appear only once. Sequencing was performed on PBMCs, sequenced either directly or after in vitro stimulation (not recorded which). This chain links TRBV6-6 with TRBJ2-1; D perhaps matches TRBD2 (6 bases). The TCR comes from a human donor in good health (CMV status not recorded). Some clones in this sample may be carry-over from other donors' samples. CDR3 sequence reads: CASSNPGLRFF. CDR3 nucleotide sequence: TGTGCCAGCAGTAACCCGGGACTTCGGTTCTTC.